This T cell receptor (beta chain) was observed in a study of beta chain features in type 1 diabetes. Overall study results and limits: Among patients with Type 1 diabetes, TCRB CDR3s were moderately but significantly shorter in every one of the four CD4+ subsets.

In germline, CDR1 is SNHLY, CDR2 FYNNEI. V was cut by 2 bases and J by 8 bases, with 8 bases left in between. CDR3 length: 12 amino acids. This clone was seen a few times. Its antigen is unknown. Investigators reverse transcribed all isolated RNA, so they sequenced expressed TCRB transcripts. Data came from immunoSEQ multiplex PCR; TCRdb stores just in-frame clones and leaves some out. The repertoire includes under 300,000 clones, roughly 13% of them detected once, and 0.015% to 0.02% sits in the top ten. The V and J genes are TRBV2 and TRBJ2-3; possibly TRBD1 for D (5 bases). This TCR came from a young man with type 1 diabetes. The sequencing sample was made of naive CD4+ T cells from blood. CDR3 in amino acids: CASSEQGGTQYF. Here the CDR3 DNA reads TGTGCCAGCAGTGAACAGGGCGGTACGCAGTATTTT.